These 9 T cell receptor beta chains were all obtained from the same sample, sequenced in a study of early T cells in non-severe SARS-CoV-2 infection. TCRdb fed the 5' RACE reads into MiXCR, producing one record per CDR3 protein. The sample consists of tens of thousands of distinct CDR3 sequences, 9.5% to 15% of them appearing once. Input material: whole blood. These receptors all stem from an adult who was a healthcare worker with PCR-confirmed SARS-CoV-2 infection or an uninfected control (not recorded which).

Comments on this clonotype: A much larger clone sits a single nucleotide away, making a read error possible. This chain uses TRBV20-1 with TRBJ1-2; no clear D gene. Germline CDR1 DFQATT, CDR2 SNEGSKA (reference sequence). The CDR3 has 13 amino acids. CDR3 loop: CCAPLSLGYGYTF. CDR3 DNA: TGCTGTGCGCCTTTGTCGTTGGGCTATGGCTACACCTTC.

The chain joins TRBV28 to TRBJ2-5; tentatively, D is TRBD1 or TRBD2 (6 bases each). This CDR3 region has 14 residues. Trimming pared 4 bases from V and 6 bases from J, leaving 15 bases between. Germline-derived CDR1 and CDR2 are MDHEN and SYDVKM. The CDR3 here is CASSSLKGGKTQYF. DNA for the CDR3: TGTGCCAGCAGTTCCCTCAAGGGGGGAAAGACCCAGTACTTC. The full variable domain, its missing parts supplied by reference TRBV28 and TRBJ2-5, is DVKVTQSSRYLVKRTGEKVFLECVQDMDHENMFWYRQDPGLGLRLIYFSYDVKMKEKGDIPEGYSVSREKKERFSLILESASTNQTSMYLCASSSLKGGKTQYFGPGTRLLVL.

This clonotype was detected ten times or more. The J gene is TRBJ1-4, the V gene TRBV6-5; D is ambiguous. Germline V CDR1 and CDR2: MNHEY, SVGAGI. Trimming left V 6 bases short and J 0 bases short, with 11 bases between. This CDR3 has 15 amino acids. CDR3 bases: TGTGCCAGCAGAAAGACGGCTGCAACTAATGAAAAACTGTTTTTT. Protein product: CASRKTAATNEKLFF.

The rearrangement uses TRBV4-3 and TRBJ1-1, with D perhaps matching TRBD1 (5 bases). The CDR3 contains 17 residues. Per the germline V gene, CDR1 is LGHNA and CDR2 is YSLEER. V dropped 0 bases and J dropped 4 bases, with 18 bases sitting between them. CDR3 amino acids: CASSQDRPSHQGTEAFF. The DNA for the CDR3 is TGCGCCAGCAGCCAAGACCGGCCGAGCCACCAGGGCACTGAAGCTTTCTTT.

This clonotype showed up many times. The chain joins TRBV5-6 to TRBJ2-1, with 8 nucleotides matching TRBD2. Germline CDR1 and CDR2: SGHDT and YYEEEE. The ends lost 4 bases at V and 0 bases at J; junction bases unmatched: 6. CDR3 length: 16 residues. The CDR3 region is CASSPGLEHSYNEQFF. CDR3 DNA sequence: TGTGCCAGCAGCCCGGGACTAGAACACTCCTACAATGAGCAGTTCTTC.

This clonotype was recorded at least ten times. The chain joins TRBV6-5 to TRBJ2-3; D not certain. The V and J ends lost 2 bases and 3 bases respectively, with 12 bases between them. In germline, CDR1 is MNHEY, CDR2 SVGAGI. The CDR3 contains 15 residues. The CDR3 DNA sequence: TGTGCCAGCAGTTACCGATTAGAAGGGACAGATACGCAGTATTTT. Amino acids: CASSYRLEGTDTQYF.

The chain uses TRBV6-4 and TRBJ2-3, with TRBD2 matching 8 bases. Germline CDR1 and CDR2: MRHNA and SNTAGT. V was clipped by 0 bases and J by 0 bases; unmatched bases: 2. This CDR3 comprises 16 residues. The CDR3 loop is CASSDSAGGSTDTQYF. CDR3 DNA sequence: TGTGCCAGCAGTGACTCCGCGGGAGGAAGCACAGATACGCAGTATTTT.

There are a few counts of this clonotype. The chain carries TRBV11-2 and TRBJ2-4; maybe TRBD2 (5 bases). CDR1 is SGHAT and CDR2 is FQNNGV in the germline V gene. The CDR3 is made up of 16 amino acids. Trimming cost V 4 bases and J 3 bases, with 16 bases left between them. The CDR3 sequence is CASSSLRGPDKNIQYF. In DNA form, the CDR3 reads TGTGCCAGCAGCTCCCTCCGGGGTCCGGACAAAAACATTCAGTACTTC.

There are many counts of this clonotype. V gene TRBV4-3 combines with J gene TRBJ2-1, with 9 bases fitting TRBD2. The CDR3 loop spans 15 amino acids. V trimming: 7 bases; J trimming: 7 bases; junction bases outside the gene matches: 11. Germline V gene data show CDR1 as LGHNA and CDR2 as YSLEER. CDR3 coding DNA: TGCGCCAGCACCCTGGGCGGGGGGGCAAAAAATGAGCAGTTCTTC. The encoded protein is CASTLGGGAKNEQFF.